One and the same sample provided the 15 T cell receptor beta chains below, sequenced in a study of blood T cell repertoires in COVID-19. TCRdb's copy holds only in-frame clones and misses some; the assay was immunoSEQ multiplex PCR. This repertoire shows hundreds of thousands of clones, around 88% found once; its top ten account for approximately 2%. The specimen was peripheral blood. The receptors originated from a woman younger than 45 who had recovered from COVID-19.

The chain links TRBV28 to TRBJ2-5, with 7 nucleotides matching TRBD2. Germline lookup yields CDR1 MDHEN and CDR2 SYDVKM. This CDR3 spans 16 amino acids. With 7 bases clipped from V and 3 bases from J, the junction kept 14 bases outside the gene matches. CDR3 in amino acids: CASKISGRAGKETQYF. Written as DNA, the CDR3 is TGTGCCAGCAAGATAAGTGGGAGGGCGGGGAAAGAGACCCAGTACTTC. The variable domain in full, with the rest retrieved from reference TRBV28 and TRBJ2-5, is DVKVTQSSRYLVKRTGEKVFLECVQDMDHENMFWYRQDPGLGLRLIYFSYDVKMKEKGDIPEGYSVSREKKERFSLILESASTNQTSMYLCASKISGRAGKETQYFGPGTRLLVL.

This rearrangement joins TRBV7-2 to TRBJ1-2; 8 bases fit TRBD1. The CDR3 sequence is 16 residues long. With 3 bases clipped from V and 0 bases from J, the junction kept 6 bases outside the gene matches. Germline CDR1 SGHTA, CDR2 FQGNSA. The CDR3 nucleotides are TGTGCCAGCAGCTTGACAGGGGCCCCAGCTAACTATGGCTACACCTTC. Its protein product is CASSLTGAPANYGYTF.

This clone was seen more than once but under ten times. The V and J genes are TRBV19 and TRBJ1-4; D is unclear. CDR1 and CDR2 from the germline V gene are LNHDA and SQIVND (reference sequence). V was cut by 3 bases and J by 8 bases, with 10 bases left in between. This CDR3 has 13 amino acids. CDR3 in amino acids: CASSIQPTEKLFF. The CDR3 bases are TGTGCCAGTAGTATCCAACCGACAGAAAAACTGTTTTTT.

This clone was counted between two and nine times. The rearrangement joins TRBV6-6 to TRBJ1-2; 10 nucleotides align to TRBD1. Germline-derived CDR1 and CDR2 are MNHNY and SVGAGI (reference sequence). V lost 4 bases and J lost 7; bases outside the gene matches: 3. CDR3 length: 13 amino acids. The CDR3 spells CASSSTGGSGYTF. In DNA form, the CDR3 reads TGTGCCAGCAGTTCGACAGGGGGCTCTGGCTACACCTTC.

This CDR3 is CASRQGYEQYF. In DNA form, the CDR3 reads TGTGCCAGCCGTCAGGGCTACGAGCAGTACTTC. This sequence joins TRBV27 and TRBJ2-7; possible D gene TRBD1, 5 bases. CDR1 and CDR2 from the germline V gene are MNHEY and SMNVEV (reference sequence). Trimming removed 8 bases from V and 3 bases from J, with 8 bases in between. This CDR3 has 11 residues.

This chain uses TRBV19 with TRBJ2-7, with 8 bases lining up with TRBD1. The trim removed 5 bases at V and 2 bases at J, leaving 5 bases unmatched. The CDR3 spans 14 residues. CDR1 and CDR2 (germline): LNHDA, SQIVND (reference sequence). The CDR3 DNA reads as TGTGCCAGTAGTTGGACAGGGCTAACCTACGAGCAGTACTTC. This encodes CASSWTGLTYEQYF.

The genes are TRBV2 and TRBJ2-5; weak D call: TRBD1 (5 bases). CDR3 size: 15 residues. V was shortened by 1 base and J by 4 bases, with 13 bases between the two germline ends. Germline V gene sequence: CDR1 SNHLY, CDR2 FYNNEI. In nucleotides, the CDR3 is TGTGCCAGCAGTGAAGGGGCAGGGCTATCAGAGACCCAGTACTTC. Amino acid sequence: CASSEGAGLSETQYF.

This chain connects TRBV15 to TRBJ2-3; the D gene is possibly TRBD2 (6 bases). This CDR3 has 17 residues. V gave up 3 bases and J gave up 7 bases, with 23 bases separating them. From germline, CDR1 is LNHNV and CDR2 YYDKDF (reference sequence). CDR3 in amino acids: CATSSEKAGSGSNTQYF. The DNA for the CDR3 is TGTGCCACCAGCAGTGAGAAGGCGGGATCGGGTAGTAATACGCAGTATTTT.

CDR3 nucleotides: TGTGCCGAGGGCTCCTACAATGAGCAGTTCTTC. It encodes CAEGSYNEQFF. V usage is TRBV6-5 and J usage is TRBJ2-1; a possible D gene is TRBD2 (5 bases). V shed 11 bases and J shed 0 bases, with 5 bases lying between them. CDR3 size: 11 residues. Germline V CDR1 and CDR2: MNHEY, SVGAGI.

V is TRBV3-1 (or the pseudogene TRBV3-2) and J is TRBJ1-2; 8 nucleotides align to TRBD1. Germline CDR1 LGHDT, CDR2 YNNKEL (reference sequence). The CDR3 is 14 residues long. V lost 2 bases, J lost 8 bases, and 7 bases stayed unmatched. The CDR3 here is CASSQPRTGSGYTF. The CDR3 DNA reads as TGTGCCAGCAGCCAACCCAGGACAGGGTCGGGCTACACCTTC.

DNA of the CDR3: TGCAGTGTTCCGGGGAGAACTGAAGCTTTCTTT. Translating gives CSVPGRTEAFF. The J gene is TRBJ1-1, the V gene TRBV20-1, with D unresolved. The germline CDR1 and CDR2 sequences are DFQATT and SNEGSKA (reference sequence). Trimming took 7 bases from V and 5 from J, leaving 11 bases between them. The CDR3 is made up of 11 amino acids.

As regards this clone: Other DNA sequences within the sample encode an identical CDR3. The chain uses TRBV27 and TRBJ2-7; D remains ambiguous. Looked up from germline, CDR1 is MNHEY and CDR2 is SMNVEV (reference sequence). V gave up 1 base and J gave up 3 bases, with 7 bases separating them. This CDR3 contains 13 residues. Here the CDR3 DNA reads TGTGCCAGCAGTTTATTTGGCAGCTACGAGCAGTACTTC. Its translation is CASSLFGSYEQYF.

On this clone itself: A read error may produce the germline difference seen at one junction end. The CDR3 DNA follows: TGTGCTAGCAGCTTAGACAGGGGCCGCGAGCAGTACTTC. Its protein is CASSLDRGREQYF. The V and J genes are TRBV7-7 and TRBJ2-7, with 8 bases matching TRBD1. The CDR3 totals 13 residues. Germline V gene lookup returns CDR1 SSHAT and CDR2 FNYEAQ (reference sequence). Complete variable domain (other parts from reference TRBV7-7 and TRBJ2-7): GAGVSQSPRYKVTKRGQDVTLRCDPISSHATLYWYQQALGQGPEFLTYFNYEAQPDKSGLPSDRFSAERPEGSISTLTIQRTEQRDSAMYRCASSLDRGREQYFGPGTRLTVT.

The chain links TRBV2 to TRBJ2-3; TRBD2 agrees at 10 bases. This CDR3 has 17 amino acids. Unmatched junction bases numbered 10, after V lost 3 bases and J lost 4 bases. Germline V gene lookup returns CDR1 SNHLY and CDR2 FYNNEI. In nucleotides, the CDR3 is TGTGCCAGCAGTGAGTGGGCTAGCGGGAGTGTCCCAGATACGCAGTATTTT. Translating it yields CASSEWASGSVPDTQYF.

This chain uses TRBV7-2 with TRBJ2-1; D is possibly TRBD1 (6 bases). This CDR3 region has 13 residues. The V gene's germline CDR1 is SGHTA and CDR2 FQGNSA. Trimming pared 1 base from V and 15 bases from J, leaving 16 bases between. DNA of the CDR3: TGTGCCAGCAGCTTAGGTCCGGACAGACATGGGTTCTTC. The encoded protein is CASSLGPDRHGFF.